These 17 T cell receptor beta chains originate from one sample sequenced in a study of technical replicates of blood from a few donors. Clones were read by immunoSEQ multiplex PCR, and TCRdb kept only the in-frame ones, dropping some. The table includes 60,000 to 95,000 clones, roughly 91% detected once. Sequenced sample: T cells isolated from PBMCs. The receptors come from a human donor in good health. Some clones in this sample may be carry-over from other donors' samples.

V is TRBV18 and J is TRBJ2-7; D is perhaps TRBD2 (5 bases). Germline V gives CDR1 KGHSH, CDR2 LQKENI. The CDR3 length is 15 residues. With 3 bases removed from V and 3 bases from J, the gap between germline ends came to 15 bases. CDR3 sequence (DNA): TGTGCCAGCTCACCTTCCAGCGGACCCTACTACGAGCAGTACTTC. Its translation is CASSPSSGPYYEQYF.

This chain uses TRBV6-1 with TRBJ1-2; maybe TRBD1 (6 bases). There are 14 residues in the CDR3. V was pared by 8 bases and J by 4 bases, with 17 bases between. Germline loops: CDR1 MNHNS, CDR2 SASEGT. CDR3 bases: TGTGCCAGCGGGTCCGTCGGGGGGGCCTATGGCTACACCTTC. This gives the protein CASGSVGGAYGYTF.

The chain is built from TRBV5-1 and TRBJ2-5; possible D gene TRBD1, 6 bases. The CDR3 has 15 amino acids. The germline V gene has CDR1 SGHRS and CDR2 YFSETQ. V shed 3 bases and J shed 2 bases, with 14 bases lying between them. CDR3 residues: CASSSYRERQETQYF. Here the CDR3 DNA reads TGCGCCAGCAGCTCCTACAGGGAGCGGCAAGAGACCCAGTACTTC. The variable domain in full, with the rest retrieved from reference TRBV5-1 and TRBJ2-5, is KAGVTQTPRYLIKTRGQQVTLSCSPISGHRSVSWYQQTPGQGLQFLFEYFSETQRNKGNFPGRFSGRQFSNSRSEMNVSTLELGDSALYLCASSSYRERQETQYFGPGTRLLVL.

The CDR3 sequence is CSVGTGTYEQYF. CDR3 nucleotide sequence: TGCAGCGTGGGGACAGGGACGTACGAGCAGTACTTC. The chain couples TRBV29-1 to TRBJ2-7, with TRBD1 identical over 9 bases. Germline-derived CDR1 and CDR2 are SQVTM and ANQGSEA. CDR3 length: 12 amino acids. The junction had 4 bases not matched to a gene; V was cut back by 6 bases and J by 4 bases.

This clone appeared a single time. V gene TRBV19 combines with J gene TRBJ2-7, with TRBD2 matching over 7 bases. The V gene's germline CDR1 is LNHDA and CDR2 SQIVND (reference sequence). The V gene end was trimmed by 3 bases and the J gene end by 5 bases; junction bases not matched to a gene: 16. CDR3 length: 17 residues. CDR3 residues: CASSIYLGGGILHEQYF. Here the CDR3 DNA reads TGTGCCAGTAGTATCTACCTTGGGGGGGGTATCCTCCACGAGCAGTACTTC.

The chain uses TRBV10-3 and TRBJ1-1, with D uncertain. This CDR3 is 13 amino acids long. The germline CDR1 and CDR2 sequences are ENHRY and SYGVKD. V gave up 3 bases and J gave up 1 base, with 6 bases separating them. The CDR3 is CAISDYGNTEAFF. The CDR3, as DNA: TGTGCCATCAGTGATTACGGGAACACTGAAGCTTTCTTT.

The V and J genes are TRBV6-1 and TRBJ2-2, with no clear D. The CDR3 is made up of 13 amino acids. Trimming pared 10 bases from V and 5 bases from J, leaving 14 bases between. Germline V lookup: CDR1 MNHNS, CDR2 SASEGT. The CDR3 here is CATQRFGTGELFF. In DNA form, the CDR3 reads TGTGCCACCCAGAGATTCGGGACCGGGGAGCTGTTTTTT.

V and J are TRBV9 and TRBJ1-1; D gene uncertain. V was pared by 0 bases and J by 3 bases, with 6 bases between. This CDR3 is 13 amino acids long. CDR1 SGDLS and CDR2 YYNGEE come from the germline V gene. The CDR3: CASSVVWHTEAFF. The DNA of the CDR3 is TGTGCCAGCAGCGTAGTATGGCACACTGAAGCTTTCTTT.

Worth noting for this clone: Germline is not matched at one junction end, which may reflect a read error. CDR3 sequence: CASSGHTRDF. The CDR3 DNA is TGTGCCAGCAGTGGACACACCAGGGATTTT. This chain joins TRBV25-1 and TRBJ1-5, with D possibly being TRBD1 (5 bases). Per germline, CDR1 MGHDK and CDR2 SYGVNS. The CDR3 loop spans 10 amino acids.

The gene calls are TRBV5-1 and TRBJ2-6, with 8 bases that match TRBD1. The J segment lost 0 bases and the V segment lost 4 bases, leaving 12 bases of the junction unmatched. Germline assignment: CDR1 SGHRS and CDR2 YFSETQ. The CDR3 loop spans 19 amino acids. CDR3 amino acids: CASSPGGTGIPSGANVLTF. In DNA, the CDR3 is TGCGCCAGCAGCCCAGGCGGGACAGGTATCCCCTCTGGGGCCAACGTCCTGACTTTC.

The rearrangement uses TRBV6-5 and TRBJ1-1; maybe TRBD1 (6 bases). CDR3 length: 15 amino acids. Germline CDR1 MNHEY, CDR2 SVGAGI. The V gene lost 4 bases and the J gene lost 0 bases, with 12 bases spanning the gap. CDR3 amino acids: CASSLTGTMNTEAFF. The CDR3 region has the DNA TGTGCCAGCAGTTTAACAGGGACCATGAACACTGAAGCTTTCTTT.

This chain joins TRBV30 and TRBJ1-4; unclear D gene. The CDR3 is 15 residues long. Germline assignment: CDR1 GTSNPN and CDR2 SVGIG (reference sequence). Trimming left V 3 bases short and J 6 bases short, with 17 bases between. The CDR3 DNA reads TGTGCCTGGAGATTCACCCACAGTCCGGATGAAAAACTGTTTTTT. This gives the protein CAWRFTHSPDEKLFF.

The chain recombines TRBV19 with TRBJ2-1; TRBD2 matches 10 bases. The CDR3 runs 15 residues. The V and J ends lost 1 base and 10 bases, in that order; junction bases with no gene match: 7. Looked up from germline, CDR1 is LNHDA and CDR2 is SQIVND (reference sequence). The DNA of the CDR3 is TGTGCCAGTAGTATAGGGGGTAGCGGGAGGTTGGAGCAGTTCTTC. It specifies CASSIGGSGRLEQFF.

The J gene is TRBJ2-2, the V gene TRBV2; D call uncertain. The CDR3 is 15 residues long. Germline CDR1 reads SNHLY; CDR2 reads FYNNEI. The V gene lost 4 bases and the J gene lost 4 bases, with 13 bases spanning the gap. The CDR3: CASSGTSSFTGELFF. CDR3 bases: TGTGCCAGCAGTGGTACTTCGAGTTTCACCGGGGAGCTGTTTTTT. Full variable domain (outside the CDR3, taken from reference TRBV2 and TRBJ2-2): EPEVTQTPSHQVTQMGQEVILRCVPISNHLYFYWYRQILGQKVEFLVSFYNNEISEKSEIFDDQFSVERPDGSNFTLKIRSTKLEDSAMYFCASSGTSSFTGELFFGEGSRLTVL.

The rearrangement uses TRBV7-6 and TRBJ2-3; 7 bases map to TRBD1. This CDR3 spans 17 amino acids. The junction had 14 bases not matched to a gene; V was cut back by 4 bases and J by 4 bases. The germline V gene has CDR1 SGHVS and CDR2 FNYEAQ. The CDR3, as DNA: TGTGCCAGCAGCTCCCCCGTCCGGACAGGTGGTCCAGATACGCAGTATTTT. Protein sequence: CASSSPVRTGGPDTQYF.

This clone was counted between two and nine times. J is TRBJ1-1 and V is TRBV6-1; the match to TRBD1 covers 8 bases. J was trimmed by 5 bases and V by 4 bases; bases with no gene match: 9. Germline CDR1 MNHNS, CDR2 SASEGT. This CDR3 has 15 amino acids. The CDR3 spells CASSATDRVNTEAFF. In DNA form, the CDR3 reads TGTGCCAGCAGTGCGACGGACAGGGTAAATACTGAAGCTTTCTTT.

The J gene is TRBJ2-1, the V gene TRBV6-5; 12 nucleotides agree with TRBD2. V trimming: 7 bases; J trimming: 6 bases; junction bases outside the gene matches: 1. This CDR3 is built from 13 residues. From germline, CDR1 is MNHEY and CDR2 SVGAGI. The DNA for the CDR3 is TGTGCCAGCAAACTAGCGGGAGGCAATGAGCAGTTCTTC. Its protein is CASKLAGGNEQFF.